This TCR beta chain emerged from a study of blood T cell repertoires in COVID-19. As handled by the study authors: Researchers report that nucleated cell counts were estimated from reference gene primer amplification. Clones were read by immunoSEQ multiplex PCR, and TCRdb kept only the in-frame ones, dropping some. The V and J calls and clone size are taken from that table; D and trimming were inferred from the DNA. In the table there are roughly 340,000 clones, approximately 92% of which are singletons. The CDR3 is 14 amino acids. With 6 bases removed from V and 1 base from J, the gap between germline ends came to 11 bases. Germline CDR1 is LGHDT and CDR2 is YNNKEL (reference sequence). The study recruited people aged roughly 18 to 100 years across roughly 25 US areas. Researchers sorted participants into cohorts using their self-reported clinical history. Cohort 3 recovery required two negative PCRs, clearance, or symptom resolution.

The rearrangement joins TRBV3-1 (or the pseudogene TRBV3-2) to TRBJ2-3; D is possibly TRBD2 (6 bases). The TCR originated in a man aged 18 to 29 who had recovered from COVID-19. Sequencing was performed on PBMCs or T cells enriched from blood (not recorded which). The DNA of the CDR3 is TGTGCCAGCAGGGCCGGGACTGGCACAGATACGCAGTATTTT. Protein: CASRAGTGTDTQYF.